The present TCR beta chain was sequenced within a study of PD-L1 blockade in urothelial cancer (TCRdb year 2017). Broadly, across the study: All patients started therapy around 2014 and received atezolizumab 1,200 mg intravenously every 3 weeks. About nine tenths of the roughly 29 patients were identified as males with urothelial cancer of bladder origin, and a prior smoking history was reported by 18 of 29 patients. Patients had an ECOG performance status of 0 or 1 and had received between 0 and 3 prior chemotherapy regimens. Blood samples were analyzed at two time points: 3 weeks after treatment start (second dose) and 6 weeks after treatment start. Blood samples gave a median of around 140,000 T cells and approximately 81,000 unique TCRs, with a median clonality of around 0.074. Somatic, immune and clinical correlates of response to PD-L1 blockade with atezolizumab in urothelial cancer were the focus of an exploratory multi-omic analysis. TCR sequencing covered pretreatment tumor samples and matched, serially collected peripheral blood taken before and after atezolizumab treatment. Progression-free survival longer than 6 months counted as durable clinical benefit, and TCR features were additionally tested against both progression-free and overall survival. Whole exome sequencing and RNA sequencing of pretreatment tumors were performed alongside TCR sequencing in the same patients. Several patients achieved durable clinical benefit and some 21 did not. Pretreatment blood TCR-seq was available for about 28 patients, at least one posttreatment blood collection was obtained for around 25 patients, and tumor TCR-seq was available for around 25 patients. Findings and caveats that apply to the study as a whole: Because the sample size was small (n ≈ 31) and many of the analyses were exploratory, the results are meant to be hypothesis-generating. Improved progression-free and overall survival was found to be associated with pretreatment peripheral blood TCR clonality below the median. Among patients with durable benefit, tumor-associated TCR clones showed greater expansion in peripheral blood 3 weeks after treatment started (n = 22, p = 0.022).

The cohort comprised about 30 patients with locally advanced or metastatic urothelial carcinoma treated at Memorial Sloan Kettering on a trial protocol. Peripheral blood mononuclear cells were collected pretreatment and during treatment, at between 1 and 8 total time points per patient. The Qiagen DNeasy Blood extraction kit was used to purify genomic DNA from total PBMCs and tumor samples. Collected pretreatment and during treatment, PBMCs were isolated and stored as previously described. From the germline V gene, CDR1 is SGHDN and CDR2 is FVKESK. The junction shows trimming of 2 bases on V and 3 bases on J, plus 13 bases between the germline ends. Including cysteine and phenylalanine, the CDR3 has 16 amino acids. The sequence is cut down to CDR3 DNA, 48 bases in frame from base 1. To estimate absolute template abundance from read counts, synthetic TCR analog templates were spiked into each PCR. Using the immunoSEQ assay, TCRbeta CDR3 regions were amplified from genomic DNA with bias-controlled V and J gene primers. Sequencing of rearranged TCRbeta segments was done at approximately 20X coverage. Turning to the authors' computational methods: Sequencing errors were corrected by clustering and CDR3s were annotated against IMGT to assign V, D and J genes. Out-of-frame and stop-codon sequences were excluded, and only productive TCRbeta rearrangements were used in downstream analyses. To compute clonality, Shannon entropy was normalized by the log of the number of unique productive sequences and then subtracted from one. Clones differing between time points or between blood and tumor were identified by Fisher's exact test with Benjamini-Hochberg correction at adjusted p below 0.01. Imported from immuneACCESS, the table was reduced by TCRdb to in-frame sequences with V and J called. These copies leave out some clones; in studies compared against another copy, an unresolved V gene accounts for under half, and the cause of the remainder is not known. D and trimming were read from the DNA, whereas the V and J calls and clone size are those reported in that table. This sample is represented by 70,000 or so clones; about 89% of them were singletons. The ten top clones hold 3.4% of the sample.

Worth noting for this clone: Its recognized antigen is unknown. No much larger clone is present one base from it, and per-base qualities are unavailable.

The sequence joins TRBV14 to TRBJ2-2, with a weak D call of TRBD1 (5 bases match). The TCR originated in a man aged 55-75 years with urothelial cancer. The input for sequencing was PBMCs, taken around atezolizumab (anti-PD-L1) treatment. This receptor carries the CDR3 CASSQQGGRDTGELFF. The DNA sequence is TGTGCCAGCAGCCAACAAGGCGGCAGGGACACCGGGGAGCTGTTTTTT.